The sample holds many counts of the clone carrying this T cell receptor beta chain. What it recognizes is unknown. The source of the sample is a study of CD8 T cells in ankylosing spondylitis. Study findings and constraints: Disease-associated clonotypes exhibited CD8+ identity and were relatively infrequent in peripheral blood. Significant enrichment of disease-linked clones was reported in matched ankylosing spondylitis synovial fluid. Seven to nine highly homologous variants formed a TCR beta motif that appeared characteristic of ankylosing spondylitis blood.

MiXCR was run by TCRdb on the 5' RACE reads, yielding one entry per CDR3 protein. The sample has about 250,000 distinct CDR3 sequences, roughly 32% seen once; the top ten hold around 4.4%. The CDR3 sequence is 11 residues long. V was trimmed by 3 bases and J by 4 bases, leaving 6 bases between them. Germline loops: CDR1 SQVTM, CDR2 ANQGSEA. The sequence derives from a male donor with ankylosing spondylitis or in good health (not recorded which). The chain uses TRBV29-1 and TRBJ2-5, with D unresolved. The specimen sequenced was blood, either unsorted or a sorted T cell fraction (not recorded which). CDR3 bases: TGCAGCGTTGATGACGGAGAGACCCAGTACTTC. The encoded protein is CSVDDGETQYF. Complete variable domain (other parts from reference TRBV29-1 and TRBJ2-5): SAVISQKPSRDICQRGTSLTIQCQVDSQVTMMFWYRQQPGQSLTLIATANQGSEATYESGFVIDKFPISRPNLTFSTLTVSNMSPEDSSIYLCSVDDGETQYFGPGTRLLVL.